This T cell receptor beta chain was found in a study of blood T cell repertoires in COVID-19. CDR3 length: 16 residues. The germline CDR1 and CDR2 sequences are SGHNT and YYREEE (reference sequence). The ends lost 0 bases at V and 5 bases at J; junction bases unmatched: 3. In the authors' methods: Amplifying reference gene primers gave estimates of nucleated cell counts. Measured with immunoSEQ multiplex PCR; TCRdb has only the in-frame clones, and not every one. V, J and clone size are those of that table, while D and trimming were read from the DNA. Of approximately 45,000 clones listed, approximately 87% are singletons. This clone is a singleton in its sample.

The V gene is TRBV5-4, the J gene TRBJ2-5; 14 nucleotides match TRBD2. The source is a human donor in a cohort sampled during active COVID-19. Input material: peripheral blood. DNA for the CDR3: TGTGCCAGCAGCTTGGCGACTAGCGGGAGGGCGGAGACCCAGTACTTC. This encodes CASSLATSGRAETQYF.